The 11 T cell receptor beta chains reported below all come from one sample, sequenced in a study of OX40 agonist ivuxolimab in advanced cancers. Only in-frame clones appear in the TCRdb table, and some are missing; sequencing was by immunoSEQ multiplex PCR. Seen here are roughly 73,000 clones, about 91% observed once, and the top ten hold roughly 2.9%. The starting material was CD4+ or CD8+ T cells sorted from blood, obtained in a trial of the OX40 agonist ivuxolimab. Receptor source: an adult with an advanced solid tumor such as melanoma, head and neck, liver or kidney cancer.

The chain recombines TRBV10-3 with TRBJ1-1; D remains ambiguous. Trimming removed 6 bases at V and 1 base at J, with 9 bases between. The CDR3 runs 13 residues. In germline, CDR1 is ENHRY, CDR2 SYGVKD. The CDR3 coding sequence is TGTGCCATCAGAGATACAAGGAACACTGAAGCTTTCTTT. It translates to CAIRDTRNTEAFF.

This sequence joins TRBV21-1 and TRBJ1-5; the D call of TRBD1 is as the table states it, not checked on the DNA. TRBV21-1 is an annotated pseudogene. The CDR3 contains 15 residues. The chain's CDR3 is CASSKPRQYNQPQHF. The CDR3 bases are TGTGCCAGCAGCAAACCGCGACAATACAATCAGCCCCAGCATTTT.

The CDR3, as DNA: TGTGCCAGTAGGGACCGTAGCGCTTCAATTGTCACAGATACGCAGTATTTT. Amino acid sequence: CASRDRSASIVTDTQYF. V gene TRBV19 combines with J gene TRBJ2-3; maybe TRBD2 (5 bases). The V gene lost 6 bases and the J gene lost 2 bases, with 21 bases spanning the gap. The length of the CDR3 is 17 residues. Germline V lookup: CDR1 LNHDA, CDR2 SQIVND (reference sequence).

This CDR3 reads CASSQESSRPFYGYTF. The CDR3 DNA reads as TGCGCCAGCAGCCAAGAGAGTTCACGGCCTTTCTATGGCTACACCTTC. V usage is TRBV4-1 and J usage is TRBJ1-2, with D hard to call. V dropped 0 bases and J dropped 4 bases, with 15 bases sitting between them. CDR1 and CDR2 (germline): MGHRA, YSYEKL. The CDR3 is 16 residues long.

J is TRBJ2-1 and V is TRBV14; 14 bases map to TRBD2. CDR1 SGHDN and CDR2 FVKESK come from the germline V gene. Germline trimming cut 4 bases from V and 4 bases from J; bases unmatched to any gene: 15. The CDR3 is made up of 20 amino acids. The CDR3 spells CASSPGLAGGRFWPYNEQFF. As DNA, the CDR3 is TGTGCCAGCAGCCCCGGACTAGCGGGAGGAAGGTTCTGGCCTTACAATGAGCAGTTCTTC.

The genes are TRBV9 and TRBJ1-1; 7 nucleotides align to TRBD1. CDR3 length: 14 amino acids. CDR1 and CDR2 from the germline V gene are SGDLS and YYNGEE. Trimming cost V 4 bases and J 0 bases; bases outside gene matches: 3. This CDR3 reads CASSLGQLNTEAFF. Here the CDR3 DNA reads TGTGCCAGCAGCTTGGGACAGCTGAACACTGAAGCTTTCTTT.

This clone is a singleton in its sample. One end of the junction does not line up with germline, which may come from a read error. The V gene is TRBV6-5, the J gene TRBJ1-2; D remains ambiguous. CDR3 length equals 12 residues. Looked up from germline, CDR1 is MNHEY and CDR2 is SVGAGI. In DNA, the CDR3 is TGTGCCAGCAGCCCTACCCCCCAGCGCCCCGTCTTC. This encodes CASSPTPQRPVF.

V is TRBV2 and J is TRBJ1-2; a possible D gene is TRBD1 (5 bases). V dropped 8 bases and J dropped 8 bases, with 15 bases sitting between them. CDR1 SNHLY and CDR2 FYNNEI come from the germline V gene. The CDR3 spans 12 residues. Here the CDR3 reads CASLIGAGGYTF. For the CDR3, the DNA is TGTGCCAGCCTGATTGGGGCGGGGGGCTACACCTTC.

The chain carries TRBV6-1 and TRBJ2-1; D is perhaps TRBD1 (5 bases). V lost 7 bases to trimming and J lost 1 base, with 11 bases between them. The CDR3 has 14 amino acids. CDR1 and CDR2 from the germline V gene are MNHNS and SASEGT. CDR3 loop: CASTRTSSYNEQFF. CDR3 nucleotide sequence: TGTGCCAGCACCCGGACAAGTTCCTACAATGAGCAGTTCTTC.

This chain connects TRBV6-1 to TRBJ1-5; 8 bases agree with TRBD1. This CDR3 has 15 amino acids. CDR1 and CDR2 from the germline V gene are MNHNS and SASEGT. Trimming took 6 bases from V and 5 from J; bases not matched to a gene: 9. The CDR3 region has the DNA TGTGCCAGCAGCGAATCCGGACAGGGTCATCAGCCCCAGCATTTT. Its protein product is CASSESGQGHQPQHF.

The chain is built from TRBV14 and TRBJ2-7; 13 positions agree with TRBD2. CDR1 is SGHDN, CDR2 FVKESK, per germline. The CDR3 loop spans 16 amino acids. Trimming at V came to 1 base and at J to 2 bases, leaving 2 bases not matched to a gene. The CDR3 DNA reads TGTGCCAGCAGCCAAGGAGGGACTAGCGGGACCTACGAGCAGTACTTC. Translating gives CASSQGGTSGTYEQYF. The complete variable domain, with remaining parts taken from reference TRBV14 and TRBJ2-7, reads EAGVTQFPSHSVIEKGQTVTLRCDPISGHDNLYWYRRVMGKEIKFLLHFVKESKQDESGMPNNRFLAERTGGTYSTLKVQPAELEDSGVYFCASSQGGTSGTYEQYFGPGTRLTVT.